A selection of T cell receptor beta chains follows, all from one sample in a study of cytomegalovirus exposure and HLA in healthy donors. Repertoires were generated with immunoSEQ multiplex PCR, while TCRdb's copy carries only in-frame clones and drops some. The sample includes around 190,000 clones, around 79% of them seen just once. Sequencing used PBMCs. The source of these receptors is a woman aged 45-60 years in good health and CMV-seronegative. The CDR3 runs from the conserved cysteine through the conserved F or W. Fields, in order: D gene, J gene, V gene, clone size, CDR3 DNA, CDR3 protein. A D gene is named only where the DNA matches it firmly. Clone size is stated in some rows and not others, as once, few, many or a class when expanded.

D: TRBD1
J: TRBJ1-2
V: TRBV30
size: -
DNA: TGTGCCTGGGGACAGGGCCCGGGCTACACCTTC
CDR3: CAWGQGPGYTF

D: -
J: TRBJ2-7
V: TRBV10-3
size: -
DNA: TGTGCCATCAGTGAGTCTGACACTCACGAGCAGTACTTC
CDR3: CAISESDTHEQYF

D: -
J: TRBJ1-5
V: TRBV2
size: -
DNA: TGTGCCAGCAGTGTGGCAGGCAATCAGCCCCAGCATTTT
CDR3: CASSVAGNQPQHF

D: -
J: TRBJ2-2
V: TRBV6-5
size: -
DNA: TGTGCCAGCAGTTACGGGAGCACCGGGGAGCTGTTTTTT
CDR3: CASSYGSTGELFF

D: -
J: TRBJ2-3
V: TRBV6-1
size: -
DNA: TGTGCCAGCAGAAGCGGAGTCACAGATACGCAGTATTTT
CDR3: CASRSGVTDTQYF

D: -
J: TRBJ1-1
V: TRBV6-6
size: -
DNA: TGTGCCAGCAGTTACTCGGGCAGGGTGAACACTGAAGCTTTCTTT
CDR3: CASSYSGRVNTEAFF

D: -
J: TRBJ2-7
V: TRBV27
size: -
DNA: TGTGCCAGCAGTTTAAGAATGACAGGTTCCCCCTACGAGCAGTACTTC
CDR3: CASSLRMTGSPYEQYF

D: -
J: TRBJ2-7
V: TRBV19
size: -
DNA: TGTGCCAGTAGTAGGGATGTGGGACCCGGGGGCTACGAGCAGTACTTC
CDR3: CASSRDVGPGGYEQYF

D: -
J: TRBJ2-3
V: TRBV11-2
size: -
DNA: TGTGCCAGCAGCTTAAGGCTAGTAGATACGCAGTATTTT
CDR3: CASSLRLVDTQYF

D: -
J: TRBJ1-1
V: TRBV5-1
size: -
DNA: TGCGCCAGCAGCTTCCCCGCGGACAGTCTGAACACTGAAGCTTTCTTT
CDR3: CASSFPADSLNTEAFF

D: -
J: TRBJ1-2
V: TRBV5-1
size: -
DNA: TGCGCCAGCAGCTCCCGGGAGCTCTATGGCTACACCTTC
CDR3: CASSSRELYGYTF

D: TRBD1
J: TRBJ2-7
V: TRBV7-6
size: -
DNA: TGTGCCAGCAGCCGCAATCCGGGACAGGGGGACGAGCAGTACTTC
CDR3: CASSRNPGQGDEQYF

D: -
J: TRBJ1-2
V: TRBV7-2
size: once
DNA: TGTGCCAGCAGCTTAGACTGGTTGGGGGCGCGGAACTATGGCTACACCTTC
CDR3: CASSLDWLGARNYGYTF

D: TRBD1
J: TRBJ1-2
V: TRBV28
size: once
DNA: TGTGCCAGCAGGCCGGGACAGGGGAGCTATGGCTACACCTTC
CDR3: CASRPGQGSYGYTF

D: TRBD1
J: TRBJ1-5
V: TRBV9
size: -
DNA: TGTGCCAGTGGAGGGACAGATCCTCAGCCCCAGCATTTT
CDR3: CASGGTDPQPQHF

D: -
J: TRBJ1-2
V: TRBV7-3
size: -
DNA: TGTGCCAGCAGCAATAACGAGAGAGGCTACACCTTC
CDR3: CASSNNERGYTF

D: -
J: TRBJ1-3
V: TRBV7-2
size: -
DNA: TGTGCCAGCAGCTTAGCTATCAGCTCTGGAAACACCATATATTTT
CDR3: CASSLAISSGNTIYF

D: TRBD1
J: TRBJ2-2
V: TRBV13
size: -
DNA: TGTGCCAGCCGACTCGTGGCAGGGGGCACCGGGGAGCTGTTTTTT
CDR3: CASRLVAGGTGELFF

D: -
J: TRBJ2-2
V: TRBV18
size: -
DNA: TGTGCCAGCTCACAATTAACAGGTCGAGGCGGGGAGCTGTTTTTT
CDR3: CASSQLTGRGGELFF

D: -
J: TRBJ1-1
V: TRBV21-1
size: -
DNA: TGTGCCAGCAGCAGCCCGACAGGTAGCACTGAAGCTTTCTTT
CDR3: CASSSPTGSTEAFF

D: -
J: TRBJ2-3
V: TRBV5-4
size: few
DNA: TGTGCCAGCAGCCACAGACGTGTGGGCGGCACAGATACGCAGTATTTT
CDR3: CASSHRRVGGTDTQYF

D: -
J: TRBJ1-3
V: TRBV9
size: -
DNA: TGTGCCAGCAGCCCCACCCTGGGGACACCTGGAAACACCATATATTTT
CDR3: CASSPTLGTPGNTIYF

D: -
J: TRBJ2-1
V: TRBV5-4
size: -
DNA: TGTGCCAGCAGCTCCCCCGTGCAGGGGTACAATGAGCAGTTCTTC
CDR3: CASSSPVQGYNEQFF

D: -
J: TRBJ1-1
V: TRBV19
size: -
DNA: TGTGCCAGTAGTATCGGCGGAACGCTCACTGAAGCTTTCTTT
CDR3: CASSIGGTLTEAFF

D: -
J: TRBJ2-7
V: TRBV11-2
size: -
DNA: TGTGCCAGCAGCCGACAGTCTTACTACGAGCAGTACTTC
CDR3: CASSRQSYYEQYF

D: -
J: TRBJ2-3
V: TRBV2
size: -
DNA: TGTGCCAGCAGCGCAGGGCTTAGCACAGATACGCAGTATTTT
CDR3: CASSAGLSTDTQYF

D: TRBD1
J: TRBJ2-1
V: TRBV11-3
size: once
DNA: TGTGCCAGCAGCGGCCGACAGGGTGGTAAGAATGAGCAGTTCTTC
CDR3: CASSGRQGGKNEQFF

D: -
J: TRBJ2-3
V: TRBV6-1
size: few
DNA: TGTGCCAGCAGTGAACTCCGCACAGATACGCAGTATTTT
CDR3: CASSELRTDTQYF

D: -
J: TRBJ2-7
V: TRBV5-4
size: -
DNA: TGTGCCTCCCAGCGCGAGGCGGCCTCTGACGAGCAGTACTTC
CDR3: CASQREAASDEQYF

D: -
J: TRBJ1-1
V: TRBV5-1
size: -
DNA: TGCGCCAGCAGCTTGGGGGGAGCCGTGAACACTGAAGCTTTCTTT
CDR3: CASSLGGAVNTEAFF

D: TRBD2
J: TRBJ2-7
V: TRBV9
size: -
DNA: TGTGCCAGCAGCGTACAACTAGCGGGAGTTACGAGCTCCTACGAGCAGTACTTC
CDR3: CASSVQLAGVTSSYEQYF

D: TRBD2
J: TRBJ2-1
V: TRBV9
size: -
DNA: TGTGCCAGCAGCGAGGCTAGCGGGTCTAGCTCCTACAATGAGCAGTTCTTC
CDR3: CASSEASGSSSYNEQFF

D: -
J: TRBJ1-6
V: TRBV9
size: -
DNA: TGTGCCAGCAGCACCACCGACAGCTCCTATAATTCACCCCTCCACTTT
CDR3: CASSTTDSSYNSPLHF

D: -
J: TRBJ2-4
V: TRBV28
size: -
DNA: TGTGCCAGCAGCCAACCCTCAGGCCAAGGTTCCCAAAACATTCAGTACTTC
CDR3: CASSQPSGQGSQNIQYF

D: TRBD1
J: TRBJ1-2
V: TRBV6-1
size: -
DNA: TGTGCCAGCAGGGACAGGGTTAGTCTCAGCTATGGCTACACCTTC
CDR3: CASRDRVSLSYGYTF

D: TRBD1
J: TRBJ2-4
V: TRBV29-1
size: -
DNA: TGCAGCGCCGAGGGGGCCCGGCAAGATCAGTACTTC
CDR3: CSAEGARQDQYF

D: -
J: TRBJ2-1
V: TRBV15
size: -
DNA: TGTGCCACCAGCAGAGAGAGGGCTGCGCCCTACAATGAGCAGTTCTTC
CDR3: CATSRERAAPYNEQFF

D: -
J: TRBJ1-1
V: TRBV2
size: -
DNA: TGTGCCAGCATCCCGAAAGGGCAGGGAGGGACTGAAGCTTTCTTT
CDR3: CASIPKGQGGTEAFF

D: -
J: TRBJ1-1
V: TRBV6-5
size: -
DNA: TGTGCCAGCAGCACTACCGGGATTTATACTGAAGCTTTCTTT
CDR3: CASSTTGIYTEAFF

D: -
J: TRBJ2-7
V: TRBV5-1
size: -
DNA: TGCGCCAGCAGCTTGCTCGGAGGGGGGGCCTACGAGCAGTACTTC
CDR3: CASSLLGGGAYEQYF

D: -
J: TRBJ2-3
V: TRBV6-5
size: -
DNA: TGTGCCAGCAGTAGCTCTAGGGGAACGGCGCAGTATTTT
CDR3: CASSSSRGTAQYF

D: -
J: TRBJ1-3
V: TRBV28
size: -
DNA: TGTGCCAGCAGACCTGGGGGGGGGAACACCATATATTTT
CDR3: CASRPGGGNTIYF

D: TRBD2
J: TRBJ2-1
V: TRBV27
size: few
DNA: TGTGCCAGCAGTTTAAGTAGCGGGAGGGCCCTGGGTGGGGGCGAGCAGTTCTTC
CDR3: CASSLSSGRALGGGEQFF

D: TRBD1
J: TRBJ2-7
V: TRBV28
size: -
DNA: TGTGCCAGCAGCCCCCTAGGACAGGGGTTGGCCTACGAGCAGTACTTC
CDR3: CASSPLGQGLAYEQYF

D: TRBD1
J: TRBJ1-2
V: TRBV5-1
size: -
DNA: TGCGCCAGCAGATTAGGGGGCACTAACTATGGCTACACCTTC
CDR3: CASRLGGTNYGYTF

D: -
J: TRBJ2-7
V: TRBV7-6
size: -
DNA: TGTGCCAGCAGCCCAGGCTACGAGCAGTACTTC
CDR3: CASSPGYEQYF

D: TRBD2
J: TRBJ2-5
V: TRBV9
size: -
DNA: TGTGCCAGCAGCGTAGGGCTCAGCGGGGGGGAGACCCAGTACTTC
CDR3: CASSVGLSGGETQYF

D: TRBD2
J: TRBJ2-1
V: TRBV5-1
size: -
DNA: TGCGCCAGCAGCTTGGGGTTAGCGGGATCCAATGAGCAGTTCTTC
CDR3: CASSLGLAGSNEQFF

D: -
J: TRBJ1-1
V: TRBV29-1
size: -
DNA: TGCAGCGTCGCAGAGATAGGGGGTGGAGAAGCTTTCTTT
CDR3: CSVAEIGGGEAFF